This T cell receptor beta chain was identified in a study of post-analysis software for immune sequencing data. The study's findings and limits: Normalized Chao1 diversity in multiple sclerosis patients fell significantly below that of controls. With TRBV5-6, TRBV5-1 and TRBV20-1 included, about five TRBV segments were more frequent in patients than in controls. Strong co-clustering by F measure was evident for samples that had been prepared in the same batch.

This clonotype was seen only a few times. Its target is not known. TCR beta cDNA libraries included unique molecular identifiers. Researchers reported 550,000 or so cDNA molecules coming from about 0.98 to 11 million T cells. TCRdb re-analysed the PCR reads in MiXCR, keeping a single row per CDR3 protein. The sample has hundreds of thousands of distinct CDR3 sequences; 53% are singletons. V lost 10 bases and J lost 4; bases outside the gene matches: 14. The CDR3 is 15 residues long. In germline, CDR1 is MNHNS, CDR2 SASEGT. The source material was blood. The rearrangement uses TRBV6-1 and TRBJ2-7, with 9 bases lining up with TRBD1. The source is a girl between 5 and 17 years old with multiple sclerosis. The CDR3 DNA reads TGTGCCACCAGGCACTCCGGGACAGGGACGTACGAGCAGTACTTC. It translates to CATRHSGTGTYEQYF.